Here is one T cell receptor beta chain with its context. The antigen is not known. The CDR3 does not close with the conserved phenylalanine or tryptophan, likely indicating a read error. Both iRepertoire HTBI primers and Arm-PCR of CDR3 regions were used to build the TCR beta libraries. TCRdb redid the calling of the multiplex PCR reads with MiXCR, one entry per CDR3 protein. The sample consists of 500,000 or so distinct CDR3 sequences, approximately 14% of them appearing once. This record belongs to a study of regulatory T cells in long-lasting Graves disease. Study-level results: TCR diversity was lower in persistent Graves' patients (versus newly diagnosed ones). A reduction in accuracy may have resulted from the small sample size.

This sample's time point: newly diagnosed GD, antithyroid drugs for less than 3 months. Scientists built the TCR library using RNA that was extracted from PBMCs. The CDR3 totals 13 residues. With 5 bases removed from V and 0 bases from J, the gap between germline ends came to 6 bases. Germline V lookup: CDR1 SGHTS, CDR2 YDEGEE. The data were also submitted as part of a second study, on T cells in Graves' hyperthyroidism and ophthalmopathy. That publication notes: A patient was excluded if there was uncontrolled infection, other autoimmune disease, pregnancy or lactation. In the first-round RT-PCR of the TCR CDR3, the HTBI primer set was used.

This TCR was recovered from a woman aged 45 to 65 with Graves disease. This specimen was peripheral blood mononuclear cells (PBMCs), taken at new diagnosis, from a patient treated with antithyroid drugs. The chain links TRBV5-8 to TRBJ1-5; D gene ambiguous. The CDR3 region has the DNA TGTGCCAGCAGTCGATATAGCAATCAGCCCCAGCATCTT. It yields the protein CASSRYSNQPQHL.